Listed below are T cell receptor beta chains from one sample, sequenced in a study of blood T cell repertoires in COVID-19. Some clones are missing from TCRdb's copy, which holds only in-frame ones; the method was immunoSEQ multiplex PCR. This repertoire shows about 92,000 clones, around 90% found once; its top ten account for 1.8%. The sequenced sample consisted of peripheral blood. Source of these receptors: a human donor with active COVID-19. The donor label of this sample is uncertain. The CDR3 runs from the conserved cysteine through the conserved F or W. D genes are given only for firm matches. Only some rows state a clone size, as once, few, many or a class for expanded clones.

J: TRBJ1-2
V: TRBV10-3
D: -
size: -
DNA: TGTGCCATCAGTGAGTTCCTTCAAGAGGGCGATGGCTACACCTTC
CDR3: CAISEFLQEGDGYTF

J: TRBJ2-5
V: TRBV6-5
D: TRBD1
size: -
DNA: TGTGCCAGCAGTACGGGGGACAGGCTCCAAGAGACCCAGTACTTC
CDR3: CASSTGDRLQETQYF

J: TRBJ1-2
V: TRBV5-4
D: -
size: -
DNA: TGTGCCAGCAGTGAGGGGGAAGATGGCTACACCTTC
CDR3: CASSEGEDGYTF

J: TRBJ2-1
V: TRBV24-1
D: -
size: -
DNA: TGTGCCACCAGTGACCGCGTATACAATGAGCAGTTCTTC
CDR3: CATSDRVYNEQFF

J: TRBJ2-7
V: TRBV7-2
D: -
size: -
DNA: TGTGCCAGCAGCTTAGGGTCTGGCGGCTCCTACGAGCAGTACTTC
CDR3: CASSLGSGGSYEQYF

J: TRBJ2-5
V: TRBV7-7
D: TRBD2
size: -
DNA: TGTGCTAGCAGCTTAGTCCCCCCCGGGGGGGCCGGTACCCAGTACTTC
CDR3: CASSLVPPGGAGTQYF

J: TRBJ2-7
V: TRBV19
D: -
size: -
DNA: TGTGCCAGTAACCAGTCCCCGGGGTACGAGCAGTACTTC
CDR3: CASNQSPGYEQYF

J: TRBJ1-1
V: TRBV10-3
D: -
size: -
DNA: TGTGCCATCAGTGAGTCGGGGGGAGCAAACAAAGGTGGGAACACTGAAGCTTTCTTT
CDR3: CAISESGGANKGGNTEAFF

J: TRBJ1-2
V: TRBV7-9
D: TRBD1
size: -
DNA: TGTGCCAGCAGCTCCGGACAGGGGAACTATGGCTACACCTTC
CDR3: CASSSGQGNYGYTF

J: TRBJ1-5
V: TRBV7-2
D: -
size: once
DNA: TGTGCCAGCAGCACAACACAGGGAATGAATAGCAATCAGCCCCAGCATTTT
CDR3: CASSTTQGMNSNQPQHF

J: TRBJ1-4
V: TRBV25-1
D: -
size: -
DNA: TGTGCCAGCAGTGAGGGGAGGAATGAAAAACTGTTTTTT
CDR3: CASSEGRNEKLFF

J: TRBJ2-5
V: TRBV28
D: TRBD1
size: -
DNA: TGTGCCAGCAGTTTACGGGGCCTTACAGGGGGCGCGAGTGAGACCCAGTACTTC
CDR3: CASSLRGLTGGASETQYF

J: TRBJ2-1
V: TRBV5-6
D: TRBD2
size: -
DNA: TGTGCCAGCAGACGGCGACTAGCGGGTAACAATGAGCAGTTCTTC
CDR3: CASRRRLAGNNEQFF

J: TRBJ1-2
V: TRBV11-2
D: -
size: once
DNA: TGTGCCAGCAGCTCCCTAAGAGTCTATGGCTACACCTTC
CDR3: CASSSLRVYGYTF

J: TRBJ1-2
V: TRBV5-1
D: -
size: -
DNA: TGCGCCAGCAGCTTAAGGGAGGGTCCCGATTATGGCTACACCTTC
CDR3: CASSLREGPDYGYTF

J: TRBJ1-1
V: TRBV19
D: -
size: -
DNA: TGTGCCAGTAGCATAGACAGTATGAACACTGAAGCTTTCTTT
CDR3: CASSIDSMNTEAFF

J: TRBJ2-3
V: TRBV9
D: -
size: -
DNA: TGTGCCAGTGAACGGAGTGGGACAGATACGCAGTATTTT
CDR3: CASERSGTDTQYF

J: TRBJ2-2
V: TRBV4-2
D: TRBD2
size: -
DNA: TGTGCCAGCAGCCAAGGTGCTGCACTAGCGGGGGCCGAAGACACCGGGGAGCTGTTTTTT
CDR3: CASSQGAALAGAEDTGELFF

J: TRBJ2-2
V: TRBV19
D: TRBD1
size: -
DNA: TGTGCCAGTAGTATGACGGGACAGGGGGTGTTCGAGCTGTTTTTT
CDR3: CASSMTGQGVFELFF

J: TRBJ2-5
V: TRBV3-1/TRBV3-2
D: -
size: -
DNA: TGTGCCAGCAGCCAAAGTTCTACCTCTGGGACCCAGTACTTC
CDR3: CASSQSSTSGTQYF

J: TRBJ1-5
V: TRBV19
D: -
size: -
DNA: TGTGCCAGTAGTATTCCAGGGGACCAGCCCCAGCATTTT
CDR3: CASSIPGDQPQHF

J: TRBJ2-5
V: TRBV24-1
D: -
size: -
DNA: TGTGCCACCAGTGATCAATTCCAAGAGACCCAGTACTTC
CDR3: CATSDQFQETQYF

J: TRBJ2-3
V: TRBV4-1
D: TRBD2
size: -
DNA: TGCGCCAGCAGCCAAGATGTCCGGCTAGCGGGAACAGATACGCAGTATTTT
CDR3: CASSQDVRLAGTDTQYF

J: TRBJ2-7
V: TRBV27
D: TRBD1
size: -
DNA: TGTGCCAGCAGTTTCACAGGGGTAGGGGGCTCCTACGAGCAGTACTTC
CDR3: CASSFTGVGGSYEQYF

J: TRBJ2-7
V: TRBV5-4
D: TRBD1
size: -
DNA: TGTGCCAGCAGCCCCCGGGACAGGGGGCTCTACGAGCAGTACTTC
CDR3: CASSPRDRGLYEQYF

J: TRBJ2-7
V: TRBV5-5
D: -
size: -
DNA: TGTGCCAGCAGCTTGGAAGTTTGGGCTCGGGAGCAGTACTTC
CDR3: CASSLEVWAREQYF

J: TRBJ1-5
V: TRBV10-3
D: -
size: -
DNA: TGTGCCATCAGTGAGTCCAGGGAACCGCCCCAGCATTTT
CDR3: CAISESREPPQHF

J: TRBJ1-1
V: TRBV28
D: TRBD1
size: once
DNA: TGTGCCAGCAGCCCTACAGGGGGCTTCGGTCACACTGAAGCTTTCTTT
CDR3: CASSPTGGFGHTEAFF

J: TRBJ2-5
V: TRBV15
D: TRBD1
size: -
DNA: TGTGCCACCAGCCGGACCGGGACAGGGAGCGAGACCCAGTACTTC
CDR3: CATSRTGTGSETQYF

J: TRBJ2-7
V: TRBV9
D: TRBD1
size: -
DNA: TGTGCCAGCAGCGTAGGGGACAGGACCCACTACGAGCAGTACTTC
CDR3: CASSVGDRTHYEQYF

J: TRBJ2-3
V: TRBV6-1
D: -
size: -
DNA: TGTGCCAGCAGTGAAGTTGGGGAGGCTGGACTTAGCACAGATACGCAGTATTTT
CDR3: CASSEVGEAGLSTDTQYF

J: TRBJ2-3
V: TRBV6-5
D: -
size: -
DNA: TGTGCCAGCATCCGACAGGCGGGGGTCACAGATACGCAGTATTTT
CDR3: CASIRQAGVTDTQYF

J: TRBJ2-3
V: TRBV27
D: TRBD2
size: once
DNA: TGTGCCAGCAGTTTAGGGACTAGCGGATTAGATACGCAGTATTTT
CDR3: CASSLGTSGLDTQYF

J: TRBJ1-5
V: TRBV28
D: TRBD1
size: -
DNA: TGTGCCAGCAGTTTTTCAGGGGGACAGCCCAATCAGCCCCAGCATTTT
CDR3: CASSFSGGQPNQPQHF

J: TRBJ1-1
V: TRBV27
D: -
size: -
DNA: TGTGCCAGCAGACTACGACTGACTATGAACACTGAAGCTTTCTTT
CDR3: CASRLRLTMNTEAFF

J: TRBJ2-7
V: TRBV7-2
D: TRBD2
size: once
DNA: TGTGCCAGCAGCGCCACTAGCGGAACCTACGAGCAGTACTTC
CDR3: CASSATSGTYEQYF

J: TRBJ1-1
V: TRBV19
D: TRBD1
size: -
DNA: TGTGCCAGTAGTCATGGACAGGCGAACACTGAAGCTTTCTTT
CDR3: CASSHGQANTEAFF

J: TRBJ2-7
V: TRBV5-1
D: TRBD2
size: -
DNA: TGCGCCAGCAGCTTGACAGCCGGGGGGTATCCCGAGCAGTACTTC
CDR3: CASSLTAGGYPEQYF

J: TRBJ1-1
V: TRBV3-1/TRBV3-2
D: -
size: -
DNA: TGTGCCAGCAGCCATATGGGGAGGCCTGAAGCTTTCTTT
CDR3: CASSHMGRPEAFF

J: TRBJ1-2
V: TRBV5-8
D: -
size: -
DNA: TGTGCCAGCAGTCTTTATGGCTACACCTTC
CDR3: CASSLYGYTF

J: TRBJ2-3
V: TRBV7-2
D: TRBD2
size: -
DNA: TGTGCCAGCAGCTTACACGCTAGCGGGGGGGGCACAGATACGCAGTATTTT
CDR3: CASSLHASGGGTDTQYF

J: TRBJ2-2
V: TRBV5-4
D: -
size: few
DNA: TGTGCCAGCAGCTTTGGTCCCAGCGGCGGGGAGCTGTTTTTT
CDR3: CASSFGPSGGELFF

J: TRBJ2-7
V: TRBV2
D: -
size: once
DNA: TGTGCCAGCAGTGACGGGATGAGGGAGTACTTC
CDR3: CASSDGMREYF

J: TRBJ2-5
V: TRBV5-4
D: TRBD2
size: -
DNA: TGTGCCAGCAGCTTGGCGGCGGGGGGTAGGGAGACCCAGTACTTC
CDR3: CASSLAAGGRETQYF

J: TRBJ1-4
V: TRBV6-5
D: -
size: -
DNA: TGTGCCAGCAGCCCCGACAGCCTTTATGAAAAACTGTTTTTT
CDR3: CASSPDSLYEKLFF

J: TRBJ2-2
V: TRBV5-6
D: -
size: -
DNA: TGTGCCAGCAGCCTCAGCGGTATCACCGGGGAGCTGTTTTTT
CDR3: CASSLSGITGELFF

J: TRBJ1-1
V: TRBV11-2
D: -
size: -
DNA: TGTGCCAGCAGCCCGGGTGGGGCTGGCACTGAAGCTTTCTTT
CDR3: CASSPGGAGTEAFF

J: TRBJ2-1
V: TRBV3-1/TRBV3-2
D: -
size: once
DNA: TGTGCCAGCAGCCAGAACCGGGTCAATGAGCAGTTCTTC
CDR3: CASSQNRVNEQFF

J: TRBJ1-1
V: TRBV2
D: TRBD1
size: once
DNA: TGTGCCAGCACATCGGACAGGGCGCCCGAAGCTTTCTTT
CDR3: CASTSDRAPEAFF

J: TRBJ2-2
V: TRBV6-4
D: TRBD2
size: many
DNA: TGTGCCAGCAACCCTACCGCGGGGGGCTCCGGGGAGCTGTTTTTT
CDR3: CASNPTAGGSGELFF

J: TRBJ1-1
V: TRBV27
D: -
size: once
DNA: TGTGCCAGCAGTTTCGGGCTCGGGGGCACTGAAGCTTTCTTT
CDR3: CASSFGLGGTEAFF

J: TRBJ1-2
V: TRBV4-1
D: -
size: -
DNA: TGCGCCAGCAGCCAAGTCGGAGCATTCTCATATGGCTACACCTTC
CDR3: CASSQVGAFSYGYTF

J: TRBJ2-7
V: TRBV3-1/TRBV3-2
D: TRBD2
size: -
DNA: TGTGCCAGCAGCCAGGGCAGGCTAGCGGTACGATACGAGCAGTACTTC
CDR3: CASSQGRLAVRYEQYF

J: TRBJ1-6
V: TRBV5-5
D: -
size: -
DNA: TGTGCCAGCAGCTCCGGAGGGGCGGCAGGCAACTATAATTCACCCCTCCACTTT
CDR3: CASSSGGAAGNYNSPLHF

J: TRBJ1-1
V: TRBV7-9
D: -
size: -
DNA: TGTGCCAGTGCGCTGGGCCCTTACACTGAAGCTTTCTTT
CDR3: CASALGPYTEAFF

J: TRBJ1-5
V: TRBV3-1/TRBV3-2
D: TRBD1
size: -
DNA: TGTGCCAGCAGCCAAGATAGGGGACAGGGGATTAATCAGCCCCAGCATTTT
CDR3: CASSQDRGQGINQPQHF

J: TRBJ1-1
V: TRBV3-1/TRBV3-2
D: -
size: -
DNA: TGTGCCAGCAGCCTTCCGGGGGGGGACACTGAAGCTTTCTTT
CDR3: CASSLPGGDTEAFF